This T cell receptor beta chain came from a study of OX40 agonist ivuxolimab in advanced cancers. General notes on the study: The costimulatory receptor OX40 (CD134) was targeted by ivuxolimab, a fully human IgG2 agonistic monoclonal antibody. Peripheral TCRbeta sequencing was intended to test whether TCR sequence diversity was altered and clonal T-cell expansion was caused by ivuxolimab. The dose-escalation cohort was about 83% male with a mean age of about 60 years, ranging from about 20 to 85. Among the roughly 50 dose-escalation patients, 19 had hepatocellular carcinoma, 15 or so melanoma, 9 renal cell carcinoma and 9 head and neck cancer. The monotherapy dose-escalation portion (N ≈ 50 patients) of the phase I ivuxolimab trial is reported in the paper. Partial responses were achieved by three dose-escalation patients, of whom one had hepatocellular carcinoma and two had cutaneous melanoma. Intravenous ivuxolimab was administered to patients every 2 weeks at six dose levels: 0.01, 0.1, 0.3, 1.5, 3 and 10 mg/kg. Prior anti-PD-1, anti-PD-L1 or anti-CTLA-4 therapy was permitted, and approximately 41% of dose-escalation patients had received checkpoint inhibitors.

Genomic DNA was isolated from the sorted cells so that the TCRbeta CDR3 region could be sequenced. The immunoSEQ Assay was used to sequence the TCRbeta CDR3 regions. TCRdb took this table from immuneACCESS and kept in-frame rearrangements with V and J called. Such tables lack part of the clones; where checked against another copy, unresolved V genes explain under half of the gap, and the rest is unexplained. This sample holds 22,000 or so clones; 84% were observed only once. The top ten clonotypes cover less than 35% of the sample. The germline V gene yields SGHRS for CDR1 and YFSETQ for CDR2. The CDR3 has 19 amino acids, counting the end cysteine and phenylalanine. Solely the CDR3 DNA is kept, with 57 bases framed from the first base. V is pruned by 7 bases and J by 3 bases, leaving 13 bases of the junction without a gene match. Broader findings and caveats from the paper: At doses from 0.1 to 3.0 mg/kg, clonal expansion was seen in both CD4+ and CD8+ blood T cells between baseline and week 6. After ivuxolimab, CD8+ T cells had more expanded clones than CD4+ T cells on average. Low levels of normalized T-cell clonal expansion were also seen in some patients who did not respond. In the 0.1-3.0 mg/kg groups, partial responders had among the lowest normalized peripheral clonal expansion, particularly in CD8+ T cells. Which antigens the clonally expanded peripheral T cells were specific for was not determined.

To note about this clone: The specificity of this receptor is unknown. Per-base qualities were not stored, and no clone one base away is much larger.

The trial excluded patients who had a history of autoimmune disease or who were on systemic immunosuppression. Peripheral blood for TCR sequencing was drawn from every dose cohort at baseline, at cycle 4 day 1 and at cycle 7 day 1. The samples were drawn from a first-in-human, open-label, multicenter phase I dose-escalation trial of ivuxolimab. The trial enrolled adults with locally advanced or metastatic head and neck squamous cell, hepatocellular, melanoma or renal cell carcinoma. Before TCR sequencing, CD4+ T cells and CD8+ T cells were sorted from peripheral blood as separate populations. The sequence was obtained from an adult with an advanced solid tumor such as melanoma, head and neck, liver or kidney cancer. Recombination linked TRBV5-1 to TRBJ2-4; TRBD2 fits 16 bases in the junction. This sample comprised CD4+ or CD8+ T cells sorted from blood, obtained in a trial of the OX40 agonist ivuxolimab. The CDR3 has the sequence CASSITGLAGGPVKNIQYF. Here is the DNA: TGCGCCAGCTCTATTACGGGACTAGCGGGAGGGCCGGTCAAAAACATTCAGTACTTC.